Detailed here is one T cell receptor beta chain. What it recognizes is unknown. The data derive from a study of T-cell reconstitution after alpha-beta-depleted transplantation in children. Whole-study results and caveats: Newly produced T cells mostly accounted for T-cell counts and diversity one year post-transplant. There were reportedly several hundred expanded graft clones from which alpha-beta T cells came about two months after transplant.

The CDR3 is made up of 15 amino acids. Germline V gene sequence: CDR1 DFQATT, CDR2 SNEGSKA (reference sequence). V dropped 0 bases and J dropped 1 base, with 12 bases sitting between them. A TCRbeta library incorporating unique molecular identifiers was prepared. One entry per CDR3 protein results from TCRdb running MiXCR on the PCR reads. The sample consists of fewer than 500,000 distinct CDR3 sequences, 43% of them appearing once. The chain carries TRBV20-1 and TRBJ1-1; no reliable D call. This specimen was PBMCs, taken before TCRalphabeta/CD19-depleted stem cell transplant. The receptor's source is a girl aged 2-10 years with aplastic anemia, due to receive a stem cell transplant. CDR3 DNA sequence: TGCAGTGCTAGAGATCGAAGTTCGGGGAACACTGAAGCTTTCTTT. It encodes CSARDRSSGNTEAFF.